The clone carrying this T cell receptor beta chain was found a few times. This record comes from a study of blood T cells in healthy people across ages. Overall study context: Per two T cells, about one barcoded beta molecule was captured through template switching.

Together with a sample-barcoded 5' primer, a J-beta primer mix was included in a second PCR lasting about 6 to 12 cycles. TCRdb fed the 5' RACE reads into MiXCR, producing one record per CDR3 protein. This sample carries approximately 1.5 million distinct CDR3 sequences, 35% to 45% of them seen once, and the ten largest clones take 4%. The V end lost 1 base, the J end lost 6 bases, and 13 bases lay between the germline ends. Per the germline V gene, CDR1 is MNHEY and CDR2 is SMNVEV (reference sequence). The CDR3 length is 15 residues. This clonotype was obtained from a woman aged 18 to 35 in good health. This chain uses TRBV27 with TRBJ2-1; D perhaps matches TRBD1 (6 bases). The material sequenced was blood. The CDR3 bases are TGTGCCAGCAGTTTATTTCTCCGGACAGCCAATGAGCAGTTCTTC. It yields the protein CASSLFLRTANEQFF.